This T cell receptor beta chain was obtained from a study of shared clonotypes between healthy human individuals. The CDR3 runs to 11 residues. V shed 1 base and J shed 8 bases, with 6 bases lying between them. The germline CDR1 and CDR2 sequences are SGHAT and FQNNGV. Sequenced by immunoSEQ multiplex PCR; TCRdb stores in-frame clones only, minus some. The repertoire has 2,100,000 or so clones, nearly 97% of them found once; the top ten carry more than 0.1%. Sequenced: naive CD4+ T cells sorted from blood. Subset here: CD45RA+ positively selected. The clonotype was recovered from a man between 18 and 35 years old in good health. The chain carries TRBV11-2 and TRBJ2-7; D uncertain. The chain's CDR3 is CASSLAPQQYF. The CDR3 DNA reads TGTGCCAGCAGCTTAGCCCCCCAGCAGTACTTC.